The 8 T cell receptor beta chains below all came from one sample that was sequenced in a study of blood T cell repertoires in COVID-19. Some clones are missing from TCRdb's copy, which holds only in-frame ones; the method was immunoSEQ multiplex PCR. The repertoire holds some 150,000 clones, with about 85% as singletons. The sequenced material came from peripheral blood. The receptors originated from a human donor with acute or convalescent COVID-19. The donor label of this sample is uncertain.

The chain carries TRBV9 and TRBJ2-5, with 8 positions matching TRBD1. This CDR3 contains 17 residues. Germline V gene data show CDR1 as SGDLS and CDR2 as YYNGEE. V was pared by 0 bases and J by 5 bases, with 12 bases of the junction left unmatched. The CDR3 protein is CASSVAQGAEVGETQYF. Written as DNA, the CDR3 is TGTGCCAGCAGCGTAGCTCAGGGGGCGGAGGTCGGGGAGACCCAGTACTTC.

The gene calls are TRBV28 and TRBJ1-5; D may be TRBD1 (6 bases). The CDR3 consists of 15 residues. Germline CDR1 reads MDHEN; CDR2 reads SYDVKM. The V gene lost 4 bases and the J gene lost 1 base, with 11 bases spanning the gap. The CDR3 region is CASSSTGISNQPQHF. The CDR3 nucleotides read TGTGCCAGCAGTTCCACAGGGATCAGCAATCAGCCCCAGCATTTT.

The chain joins TRBV30 to TRBJ1-1, with 8 nucleotides matching TRBD1. This CDR3 comprises 14 residues. The ends lost 4 bases at V and 3 bases at J; junction bases unmatched: 7. CDR1 and CDR2 from the germline V gene are GTSNPN and SVGIG (reference sequence). The CDR3 DNA follows: TGTGCCTGGACGCCAGGGGGCGCGTACACTGAAGCTTTCTTT. It encodes CAWTPGGAYTEAFF.

The chain joins TRBV9 to TRBJ1-5; 9 bases fit TRBD1. The CDR3 consists of 19 residues. The V and J ends lost 0 bases and 1 base, in that order; junction bases with no gene match: 11. Germline CDR1 SGDLS, CDR2 YYNGEE. In DNA form, the CDR3 reads TGTGCCAGCAGCGTAGAGATGGACAGGGGAGTAGAGAGCAATCAGCCCCAGCATTTT. Translating it yields CASSVEMDRGVESNQPQHF.

The chain couples TRBV2 to TRBJ1-6; TRBD1 might be the D (6 bases). This CDR3 has 14 residues. CDR1 SNHLY and CDR2 FYNNEI come from the germline V gene. Trimming removed 7 bases from V and 10 bases from J, with 17 bases in between. The CDR3: CASTYGQIRSPLHF. The CDR3 coding sequence is TGTGCCAGCACTTACGGACAGATAAGGTCACCCCTCCACTTT.

V gene TRBV9 combines with J gene TRBJ1-2; a possible D gene is TRBD1 (6 bases). Trimming left V 0 bases short and J 3 bases short, with 9 bases between. Germline loops: CDR1 SGDLS, CDR2 YYNGEE. The length of the CDR3 is 14 residues. CDR3 region: CASSVGGGDYGYTF. CDR3 DNA: TGTGCCAGCAGCGTAGGGGGGGGCGACTATGGCTACACCTTC.

This clone appeared a few times. V usage is TRBV4-2 and J usage is TRBJ1-3; 8 nucleotides match TRBD1. Germline-derived CDR1 and CDR2 are LGHNA and YNFKEQ. The ends lost 3 bases at V and 0 bases at J; junction bases unmatched: 19. The CDR3 has 21 amino acids. CDR3 coding DNA: TGTGCCAGCAGCCACAAAATACGGGGGTCCCCGGGACAGGCCTCTGGAAACACCATATATTTT. As protein: CASSHKIRGSPGQASGNTIYF.

This chain links TRBV15 with TRBJ2-2; 14 nucleotides line up with TRBD2. Trimming took 1 base from V and 4 from J; bases not matched to a gene: 5. This CDR3 has 18 amino acids. Germline CDR1 LNHNV, CDR2 YYDKDF (reference sequence). In DNA, the CDR3 is TGTGCCACCAGCAGAGGACTAGCGGGAGGGCGTGGCACCGGGGAGCTGTTTTTT. Protein sequence: CATSRGLAGGRGTGELFF. The variable domain in full, completed from reference TRBV15 and TRBJ2-2, reads DAMVIQNPRYQVTQFGKPVTLSCSQTLNHNVMYWYQQKSSQAPKLLFHYYDKDFNNEADTPDNFQSRRPNTSFCFLDIRSPGLGDTAMYLCATSRGLAGGRGTGELFFGEGSRLTVL.